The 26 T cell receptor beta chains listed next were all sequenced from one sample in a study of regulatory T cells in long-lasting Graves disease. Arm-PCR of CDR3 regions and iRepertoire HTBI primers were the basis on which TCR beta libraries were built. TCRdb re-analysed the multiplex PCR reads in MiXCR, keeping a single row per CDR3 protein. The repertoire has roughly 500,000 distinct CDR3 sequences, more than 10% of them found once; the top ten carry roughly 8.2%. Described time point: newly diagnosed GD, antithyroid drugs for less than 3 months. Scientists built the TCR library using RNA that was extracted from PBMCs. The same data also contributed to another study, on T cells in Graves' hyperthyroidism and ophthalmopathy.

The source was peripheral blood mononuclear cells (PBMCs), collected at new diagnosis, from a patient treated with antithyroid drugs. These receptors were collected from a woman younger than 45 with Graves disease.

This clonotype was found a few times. This CDR3 is CASSRSISQETQYF. CDR3 sequence (DNA): TGTGCCAGCAGCCGCAGCATAAGCCAAGAGACCCAGTACTTC. The chain links TRBV7-9 to TRBJ2-5, with D unresolved. The CDR3 consists of 14 residues. CDR1 and CDR2 (germline): SEHNR, FQNEAQ (reference sequence). V gave up 5 bases and J gave up 1 base, with 11 bases separating them.

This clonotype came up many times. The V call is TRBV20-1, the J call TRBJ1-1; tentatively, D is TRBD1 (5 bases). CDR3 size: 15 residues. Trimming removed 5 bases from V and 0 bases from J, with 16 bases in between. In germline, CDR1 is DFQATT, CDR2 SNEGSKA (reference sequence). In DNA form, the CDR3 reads TGCAGTGCTCGACTACCGGGACGCTTGAACACTGAAGCTTTCTTT. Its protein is CSARLPGRLNTEAFF.

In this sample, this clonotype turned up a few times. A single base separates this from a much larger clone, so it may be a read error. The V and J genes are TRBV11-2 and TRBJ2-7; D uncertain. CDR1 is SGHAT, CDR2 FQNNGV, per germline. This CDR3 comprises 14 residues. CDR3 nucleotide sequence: TGTGCCAGCAGCTTAGAACGGACGGTGGGCAAGCAGTGCTTC. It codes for CASSLERTVGKQCF.

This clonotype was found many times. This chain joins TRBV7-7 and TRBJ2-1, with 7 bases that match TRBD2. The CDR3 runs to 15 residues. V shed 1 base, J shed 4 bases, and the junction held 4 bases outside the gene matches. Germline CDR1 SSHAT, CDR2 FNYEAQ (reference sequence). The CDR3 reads CASSLDLAEYNEQFF. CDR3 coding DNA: TGTGCCAGCAGCTTAGATCTAGCGGAATACAATGAGCAGTTCTTC.

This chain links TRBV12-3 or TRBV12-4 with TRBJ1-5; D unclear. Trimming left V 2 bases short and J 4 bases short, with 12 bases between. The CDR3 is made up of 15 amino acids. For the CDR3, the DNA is TGTGCCAGCAGTTTATCAATGGAACGGAATCAGCCCCAGCATTTT. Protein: CASSLSMERNQPQHF.

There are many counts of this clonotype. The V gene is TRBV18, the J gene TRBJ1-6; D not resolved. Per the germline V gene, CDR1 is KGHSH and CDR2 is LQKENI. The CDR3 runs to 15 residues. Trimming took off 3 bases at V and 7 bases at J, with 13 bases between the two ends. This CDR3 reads CASSPSGRENSPLHF. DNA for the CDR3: TGTGCCAGCTCACCGTCTGGGAGGGAGAATTCACCCCTCCACTTT.

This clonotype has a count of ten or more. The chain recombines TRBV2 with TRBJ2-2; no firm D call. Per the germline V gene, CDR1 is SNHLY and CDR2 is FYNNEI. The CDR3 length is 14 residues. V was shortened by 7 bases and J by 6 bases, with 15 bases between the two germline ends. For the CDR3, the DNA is TGTGCCAGCACCGCCTTAGTATGGGCCGGGGAGCTGTTTTTT. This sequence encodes CASTALVWAGELFF.

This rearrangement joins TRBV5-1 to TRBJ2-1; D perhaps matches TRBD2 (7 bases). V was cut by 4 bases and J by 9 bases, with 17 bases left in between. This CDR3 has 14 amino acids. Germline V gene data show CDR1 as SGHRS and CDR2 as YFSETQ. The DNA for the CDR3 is TGCGCCAGCAGCACAAGGGGGGGCCGGAGTGAGCAGTTCTTC. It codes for CASSTRGGRSEQFF.

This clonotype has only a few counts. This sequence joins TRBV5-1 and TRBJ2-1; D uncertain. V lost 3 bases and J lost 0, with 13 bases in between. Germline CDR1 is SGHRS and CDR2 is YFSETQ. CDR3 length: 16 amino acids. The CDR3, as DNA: TGCGCCAGCAGCTCATCAAGGCCTAGCTCCTACAATGAGCAGTTCTTC. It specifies CASSSSRPSSYNEQFF.

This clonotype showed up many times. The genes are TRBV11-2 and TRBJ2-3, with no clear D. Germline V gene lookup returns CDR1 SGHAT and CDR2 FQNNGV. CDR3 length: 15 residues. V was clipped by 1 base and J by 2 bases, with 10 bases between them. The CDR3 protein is CASSLVASSTDTQYF. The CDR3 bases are TGTGCCAGCAGCTTAGTCGCGTCCTCCACAGATACGCAGTATTTT.

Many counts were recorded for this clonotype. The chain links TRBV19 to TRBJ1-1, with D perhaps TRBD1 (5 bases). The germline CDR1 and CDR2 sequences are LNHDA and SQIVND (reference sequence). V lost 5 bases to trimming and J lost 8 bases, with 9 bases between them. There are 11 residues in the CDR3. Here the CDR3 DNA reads TGTGCCAGTAGTGTGGGGACCGAAGCTTTCTTT. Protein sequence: CASSVGTEAFF. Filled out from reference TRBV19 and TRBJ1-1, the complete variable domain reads DGGITQSPKYLFRKEGQNVTLSCEQNLNHDAMYWYRQDPGQGLRLIYYSQIVNDFQKGDIAEGYSVSREKKESFPLTVTSAQKNPTAFYLCASSVGTEAFFGQGTRLTVV.

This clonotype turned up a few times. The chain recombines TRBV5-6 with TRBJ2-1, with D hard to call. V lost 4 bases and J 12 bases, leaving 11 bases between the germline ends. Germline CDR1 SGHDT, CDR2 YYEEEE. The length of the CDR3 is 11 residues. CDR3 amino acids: CASSPLDPQFF. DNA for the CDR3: TGTGCCAGCAGCCCGCTTGATCCGCAGTTCTTC. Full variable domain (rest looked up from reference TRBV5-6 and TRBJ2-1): DAGVTQSPTHLIKTRGQQVTLRCSPKSGHDTVSWYQQALGQGPQFIFQYYEEEERQRGNFPDRFSGHQFPNYSSELNVNALLLGDSALYLCASSPLDPQFFGPGTRLTVL.

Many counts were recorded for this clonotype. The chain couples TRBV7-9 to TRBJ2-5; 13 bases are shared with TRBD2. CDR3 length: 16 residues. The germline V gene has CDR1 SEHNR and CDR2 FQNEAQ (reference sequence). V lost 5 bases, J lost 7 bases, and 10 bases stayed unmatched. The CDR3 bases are TGTGCCAGCAGCCAAGGACTAGCGGGAGAGTCAGGGACCCAGTACTTC. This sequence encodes CASSQGLAGESGTQYF.

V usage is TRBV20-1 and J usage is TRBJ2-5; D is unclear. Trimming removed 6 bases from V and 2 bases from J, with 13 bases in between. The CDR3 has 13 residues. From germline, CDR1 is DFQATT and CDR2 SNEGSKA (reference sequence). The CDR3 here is CSASRSAQETQYF. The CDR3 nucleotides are TGCAGTGCCTCTCGGTCCGCACAAGAGACCCAGTACTTC.

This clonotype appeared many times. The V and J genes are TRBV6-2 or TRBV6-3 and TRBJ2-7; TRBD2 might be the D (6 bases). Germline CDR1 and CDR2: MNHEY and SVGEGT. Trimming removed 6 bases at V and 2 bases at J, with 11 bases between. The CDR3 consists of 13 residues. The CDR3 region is CASSRDFAYEQYF. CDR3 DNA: TGTGCCAGCAGCCGGGACTTCGCCTACGAGCAGTACTTC.

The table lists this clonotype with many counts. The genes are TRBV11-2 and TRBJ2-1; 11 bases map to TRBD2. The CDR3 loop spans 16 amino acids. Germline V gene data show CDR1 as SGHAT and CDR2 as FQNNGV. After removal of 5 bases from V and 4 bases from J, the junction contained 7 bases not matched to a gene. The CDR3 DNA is TGTGCCAGCAGCAGAGTCCGACTAGCGGGATACAATGAGCAGTTCTTC. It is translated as CASSRVRLAGYNEQFF.

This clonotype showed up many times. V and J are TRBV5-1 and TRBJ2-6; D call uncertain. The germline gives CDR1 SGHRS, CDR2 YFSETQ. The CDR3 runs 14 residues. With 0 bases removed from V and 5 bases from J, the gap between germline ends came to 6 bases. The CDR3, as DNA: TGCGCCAGCAGCTTGGAGGGCAGGGCCAACGTCCTGACTTTC. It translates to CASSLEGRANVLTF.

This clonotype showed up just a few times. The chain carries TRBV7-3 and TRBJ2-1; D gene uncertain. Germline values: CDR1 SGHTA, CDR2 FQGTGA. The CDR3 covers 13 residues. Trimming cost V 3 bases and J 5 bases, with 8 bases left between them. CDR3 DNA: TGTGCCAGCAGCTTCAGACTCAACAATGAGCAGTTCTTC. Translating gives CASSFRLNNEQFF.

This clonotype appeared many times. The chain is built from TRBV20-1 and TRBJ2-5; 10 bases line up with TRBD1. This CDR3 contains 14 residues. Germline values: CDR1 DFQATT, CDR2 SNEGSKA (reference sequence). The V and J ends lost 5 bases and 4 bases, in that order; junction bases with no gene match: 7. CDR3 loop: CSASPGQGRETQYF. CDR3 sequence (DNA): TGCAGTGCTTCTCCGGGACAGGGGCGAGAGACCCAGTACTTC.

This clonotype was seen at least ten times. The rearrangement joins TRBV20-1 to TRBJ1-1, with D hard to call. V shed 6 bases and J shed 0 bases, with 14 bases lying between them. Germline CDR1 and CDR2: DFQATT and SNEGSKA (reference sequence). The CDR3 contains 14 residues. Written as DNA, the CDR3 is TGCAGTGCACCTAGTGCGCAGCTGAACACTGAAGCTTTCTTT. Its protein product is CSAPSAQLNTEAFF.

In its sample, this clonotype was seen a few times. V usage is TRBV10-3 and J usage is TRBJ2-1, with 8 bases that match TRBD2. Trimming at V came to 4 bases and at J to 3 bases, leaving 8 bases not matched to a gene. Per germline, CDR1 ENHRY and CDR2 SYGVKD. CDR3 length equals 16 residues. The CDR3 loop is CAISGASGPNYNEQFF. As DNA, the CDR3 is TGTGCCATCAGTGGGGCTAGCGGGCCTAACTACAATGAGCAGTTCTTC.

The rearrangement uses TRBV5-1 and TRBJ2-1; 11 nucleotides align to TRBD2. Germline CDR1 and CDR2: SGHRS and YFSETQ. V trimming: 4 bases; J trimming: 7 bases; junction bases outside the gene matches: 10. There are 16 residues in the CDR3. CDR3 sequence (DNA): TGCGCCAGCAGCCAAGAAGTAGCGGGAGGGCAAAATGAGCAGTTCTTC. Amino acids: CASSQEVAGGQNEQFF. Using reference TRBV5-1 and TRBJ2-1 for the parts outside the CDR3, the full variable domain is KAGVTQTPRYLIKTRGQQVTLSCSPISGHRSVSWYQQTPGQGLQFLFEYFSETQRNKGNFPGRFSGRQFSNSRSEMNVSTLELGDSALYLCASSQEVAGGQNEQFFGPGTRLTVL.

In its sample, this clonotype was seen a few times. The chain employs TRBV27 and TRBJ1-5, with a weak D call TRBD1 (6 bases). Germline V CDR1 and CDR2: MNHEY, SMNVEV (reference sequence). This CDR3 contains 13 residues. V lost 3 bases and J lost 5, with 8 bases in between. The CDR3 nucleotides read TGTGCCAGCAGTTTGTACAGGGATCAGCCCCAGCATTTT. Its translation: CASSLYRDQPQHF.

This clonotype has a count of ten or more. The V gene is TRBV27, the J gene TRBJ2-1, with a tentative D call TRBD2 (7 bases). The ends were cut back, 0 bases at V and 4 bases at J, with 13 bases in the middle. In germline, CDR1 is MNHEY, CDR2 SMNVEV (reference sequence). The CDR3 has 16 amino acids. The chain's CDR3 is CASSLSGGAGYNEQFF. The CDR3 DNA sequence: TGTGCCAGCAGTTTATCAGGGGGGGCAGGGTACAATGAGCAGTTCTTC.

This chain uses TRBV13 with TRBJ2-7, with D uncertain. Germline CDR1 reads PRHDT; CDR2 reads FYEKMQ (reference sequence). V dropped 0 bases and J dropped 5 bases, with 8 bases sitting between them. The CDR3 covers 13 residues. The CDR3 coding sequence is TGTGCCAGCAGCTTAGGGCCTGGTGACGAGCAGTACTTC. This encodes CASSLGPGDEQYF.

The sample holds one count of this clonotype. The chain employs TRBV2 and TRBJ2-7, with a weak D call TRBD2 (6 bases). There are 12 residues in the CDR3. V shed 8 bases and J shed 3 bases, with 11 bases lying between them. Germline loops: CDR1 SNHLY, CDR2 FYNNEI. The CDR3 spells CASGLGGYEQYF. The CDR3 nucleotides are TGTGCCAGCGGGCTGGGGGGCTACGAGCAGTACTTC.